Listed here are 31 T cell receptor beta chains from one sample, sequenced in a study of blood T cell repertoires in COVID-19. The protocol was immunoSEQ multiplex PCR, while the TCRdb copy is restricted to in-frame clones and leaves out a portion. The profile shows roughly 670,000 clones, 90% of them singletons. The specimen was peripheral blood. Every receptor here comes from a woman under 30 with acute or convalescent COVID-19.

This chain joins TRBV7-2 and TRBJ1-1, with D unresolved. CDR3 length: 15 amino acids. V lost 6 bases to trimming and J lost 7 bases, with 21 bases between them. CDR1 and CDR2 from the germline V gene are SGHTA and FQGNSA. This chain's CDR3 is CASSPSWRPGFEAFF. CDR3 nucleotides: TGTGCCAGCAGTCCCTCGTGGAGGCCTGGGTTTGAAGCTTTCTTT.

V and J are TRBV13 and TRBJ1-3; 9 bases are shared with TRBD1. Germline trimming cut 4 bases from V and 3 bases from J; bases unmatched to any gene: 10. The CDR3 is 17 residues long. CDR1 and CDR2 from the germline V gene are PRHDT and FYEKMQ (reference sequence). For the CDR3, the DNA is TGTGCCAGCAGCTACCCGACAGGGGGGCTTGTTGGAAACACCATATATTTT. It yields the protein CASSYPTGGLVGNTIYF.

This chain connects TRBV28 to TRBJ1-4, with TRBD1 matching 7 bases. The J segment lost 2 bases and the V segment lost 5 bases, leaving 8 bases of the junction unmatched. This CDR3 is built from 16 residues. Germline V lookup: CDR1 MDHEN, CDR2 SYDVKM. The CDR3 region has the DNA TGTGCCAGCAGTCACAGACAGGGTGTGACTAATGAAAAACTGTTTTTT. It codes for CASSHRQGVTNEKLFF. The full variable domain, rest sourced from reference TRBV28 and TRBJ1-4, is DVKVTQSSRYLVKRTGEKVFLECVQDMDHENMFWYRQDPGLGLRLIYFSYDVKMKEKGDIPEGYSVSREKKERFSLILESASTNQTSMYLCASSHRQGVTNEKLFFGSGTQLSVL.

CDR3: CASTNRGRNEKLFF. CDR3 DNA: TGTGCCAGCACCAACAGGGGGCGGAATGAAAAACTGTTTTTT. The V call is TRBV2, the J call TRBJ1-4; 9 bases are a match to TRBD1. The CDR3 sequence is 14 residues long. From germline, CDR1 is SNHLY and CDR2 FYNNEI. Trimming at V came to 7 bases and at J to 5 bases, leaving 5 bases not matched to a gene.

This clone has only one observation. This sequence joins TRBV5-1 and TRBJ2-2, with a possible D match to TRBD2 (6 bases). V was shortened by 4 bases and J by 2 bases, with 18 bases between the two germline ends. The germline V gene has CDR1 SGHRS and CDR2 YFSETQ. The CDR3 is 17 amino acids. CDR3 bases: TGCGCCAGCAGCCCTCCCCCCATCGGGGGTAACACCGGGGAGCTGTTTTTT. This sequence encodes CASSPPPIGGNTGELFF.

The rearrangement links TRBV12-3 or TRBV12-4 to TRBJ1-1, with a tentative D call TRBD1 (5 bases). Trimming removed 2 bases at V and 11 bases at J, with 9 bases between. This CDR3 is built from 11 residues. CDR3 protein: CASSLKGSAFF. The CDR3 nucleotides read TGTGCCAGCAGTTTAAAGGGGTCGGCTTTCTTT.

Here the CDR3 reads CASSYSNGVESPLHF. The CDR3 bases are TGTGCCAGCAGTTACTCGAACGGGGTGGAATCACCCCTCCACTTT. The gene calls are TRBV6-2 or TRBV6-3 and TRBJ1-6, with D unresolved. V shed 0 bases and J shed 10 bases, with 13 bases lying between them. Germline V CDR1 and CDR2: MNHEY, SVGEGT. This CDR3 comprises 15 residues.

CDR3 nucleotides: TGTGCCAGCACCCCCGGGTCGGGGTTGAGTAATGAAAAACTGTTTTTT. The encoded protein is CASTPGSGLSNEKLFF. J is TRBJ1-4 and V is TRBV7-9; D not certain. The CDR3 length is 16 residues. The germline V gene encodes CDR1 SEHNR and CDR2 FQNEAQ (reference sequence). V was cut by 7 bases and J by 4 bases, with 19 bases left in between.

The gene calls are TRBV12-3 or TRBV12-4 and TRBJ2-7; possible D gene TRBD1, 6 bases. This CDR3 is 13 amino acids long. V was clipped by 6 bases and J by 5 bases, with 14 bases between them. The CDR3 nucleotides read TGTGCCAGCAGGTTAACAGGGTTCAACGAGCAGTACTTC. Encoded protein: CASRLTGFNEQYF.

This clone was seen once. The CDR3 DNA reads as TGTGCCATCAGGGACAGGGGGCTGGGGGAGCAGTACTTC. Translated, it gives CAIRDRGLGEQYF. This chain joins TRBV10-3 and TRBJ2-7; 11 bases map to TRBD1. The V gene's germline CDR1 is ENHRY and CDR2 SYGVKD. The CDR3 spans 13 residues. Trimming removed 6 bases from V and 7 bases from J; junction bases left unmatched: 5.

The CDR3 is CASSLRVTYEQYF. The CDR3, as DNA: TGTGCCAGCAGCTTACGGGTTACCTACGAGCAGTACTTC. J is TRBJ2-7 and V is TRBV7-2, with D uncertain. V gave up 2 bases and J gave up 2 bases, with 7 bases separating them. The CDR3 runs 13 residues. Per the germline V gene, CDR1 is SGHTA and CDR2 is FQGNSA.

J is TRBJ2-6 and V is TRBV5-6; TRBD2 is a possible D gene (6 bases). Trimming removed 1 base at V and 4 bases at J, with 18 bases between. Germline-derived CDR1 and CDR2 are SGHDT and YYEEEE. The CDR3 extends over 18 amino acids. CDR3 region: CASSLMEGAFMGANVLTF. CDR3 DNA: TGTGCCAGCAGCTTGATGGAGGGCGCGTTTATGGGGGCCAACGTCCTGACTTTC.

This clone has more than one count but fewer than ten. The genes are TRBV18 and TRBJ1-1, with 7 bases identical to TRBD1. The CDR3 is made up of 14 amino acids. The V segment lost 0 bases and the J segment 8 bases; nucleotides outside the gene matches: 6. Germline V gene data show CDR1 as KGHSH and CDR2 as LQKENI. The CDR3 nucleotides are TGTGCCAGCTCACCACCGTCCAGGGGGGAAGAAGCTTTCTTT. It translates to CASSPPSRGEEAFF.

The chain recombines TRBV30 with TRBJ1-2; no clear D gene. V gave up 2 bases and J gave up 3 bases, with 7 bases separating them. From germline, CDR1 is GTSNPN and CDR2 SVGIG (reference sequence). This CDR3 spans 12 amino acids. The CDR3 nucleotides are TGTGCCTGGAGTACCTCGGACTATGGCTACACCTTC. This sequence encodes CAWSTSDYGYTF.

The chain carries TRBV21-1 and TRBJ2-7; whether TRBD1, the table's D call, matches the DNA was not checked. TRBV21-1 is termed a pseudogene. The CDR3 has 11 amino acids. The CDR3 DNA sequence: TGTGCCAGCAGCCCATTTTGCGAGCAGTACTTC. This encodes CASSPFCEQYF.

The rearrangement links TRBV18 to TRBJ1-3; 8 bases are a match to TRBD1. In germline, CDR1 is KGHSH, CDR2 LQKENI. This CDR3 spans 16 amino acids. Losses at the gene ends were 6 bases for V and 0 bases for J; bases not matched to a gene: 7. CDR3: CASSPVDRASGNTIYF. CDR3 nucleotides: TGTGCCAGCTCCCCGGTGGACAGGGCCTCTGGAAACACCATATATTTT.

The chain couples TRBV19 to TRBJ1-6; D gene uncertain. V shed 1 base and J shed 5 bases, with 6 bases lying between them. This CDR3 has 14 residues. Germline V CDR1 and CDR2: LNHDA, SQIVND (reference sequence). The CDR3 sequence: CASSIGGNNSPLHF. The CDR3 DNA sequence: TGTGCCAGTAGTATAGGAGGAAATAATTCACCCCTCCACTTT. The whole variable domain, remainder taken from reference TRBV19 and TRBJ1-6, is DGGITQSPKYLFRKEGQNVTLSCEQNLNHDAMYWYRQDPGQGLRLIYYSQIVNDFQKGDIAEGYSVSREKKESFPLTVTSAQKNPTAFYLCASSIGGNNSPLHFGNGTRLTVT.

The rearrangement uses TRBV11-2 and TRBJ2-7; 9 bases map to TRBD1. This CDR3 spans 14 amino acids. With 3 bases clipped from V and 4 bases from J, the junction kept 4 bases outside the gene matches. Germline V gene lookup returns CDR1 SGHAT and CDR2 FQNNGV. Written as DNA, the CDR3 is TGTGCCAGCAGCTTGGGGACAGGGCCTTACGAGCAGTACTTC. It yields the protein CASSLGTGPYEQYF. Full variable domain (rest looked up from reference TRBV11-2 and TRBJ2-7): EAGVAQSPRYKIIEKRQSVAFWCNPISGHATLYWYQQILGQGPKLLIQFQNNGVVDDSQLPKDRFSAERLKGVDSTLKIQPAKLEDSAVYLCASSLGTGPYEQYFGPGTRLTVT.

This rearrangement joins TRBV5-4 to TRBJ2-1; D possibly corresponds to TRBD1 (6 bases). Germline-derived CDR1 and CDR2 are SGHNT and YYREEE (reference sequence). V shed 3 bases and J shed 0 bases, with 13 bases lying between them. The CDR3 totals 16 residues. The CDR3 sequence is CASSSLGQSSYNEQFF. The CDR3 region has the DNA TGTGCCAGCAGCTCTCTCGGACAGAGCTCCTACAATGAGCAGTTCTTC.

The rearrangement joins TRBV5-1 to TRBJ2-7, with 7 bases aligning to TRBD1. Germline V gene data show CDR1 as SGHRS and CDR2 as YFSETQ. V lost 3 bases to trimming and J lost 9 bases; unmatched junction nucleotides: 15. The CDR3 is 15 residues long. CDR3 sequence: CASSYHGTDTTLQYF. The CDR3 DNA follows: TGCGCCAGCAGCTATCATGGGACAGATACTACGTTGCAGTACTTC.

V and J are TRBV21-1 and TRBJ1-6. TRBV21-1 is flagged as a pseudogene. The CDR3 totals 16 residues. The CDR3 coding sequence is TGTGCCAGCAGCAATGCCCGAGCCCTCTATAATTCACCCCTCCACTTT. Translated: CASSNARALYNSPLHF.

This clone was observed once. The chain's CDR3 is CASSLLSGGQETQYF. The CDR3 DNA sequence: TGTGCCAGCAGCCTCCTTAGCGGGGGGCAAGAGACCCAGTACTTC. The chain employs TRBV7-6 and TRBJ2-5, with 10 bases lining up with TRBD2. The CDR3 loop spans 15 amino acids. CDR1 and CDR2 from the germline V gene are SGHVS and FNYEAQ. V lost 5 bases, J lost 2 bases, and 5 bases stayed unmatched.

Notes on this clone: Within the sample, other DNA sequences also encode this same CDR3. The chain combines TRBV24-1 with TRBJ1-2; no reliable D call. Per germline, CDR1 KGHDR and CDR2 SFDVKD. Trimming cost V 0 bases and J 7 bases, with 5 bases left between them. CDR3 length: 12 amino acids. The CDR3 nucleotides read TGTGCCACCAGTGATTTGCGGGGTGGCTACACCTTC. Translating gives CATSDLRGGYTF.

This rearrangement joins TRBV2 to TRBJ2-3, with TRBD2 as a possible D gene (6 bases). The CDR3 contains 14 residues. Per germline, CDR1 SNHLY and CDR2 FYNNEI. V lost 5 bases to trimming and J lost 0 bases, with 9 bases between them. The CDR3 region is CASSTSISTDTQYF. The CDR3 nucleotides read TGTGCCAGCAGTACTAGCATTAGCACAGATACGCAGTATTTT.

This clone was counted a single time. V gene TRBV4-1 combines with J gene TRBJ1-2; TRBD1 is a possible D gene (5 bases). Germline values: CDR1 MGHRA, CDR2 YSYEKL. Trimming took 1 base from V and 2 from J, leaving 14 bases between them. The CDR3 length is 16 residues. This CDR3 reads CASSQGSYGANYGYTF. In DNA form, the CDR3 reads TGCGCCAGCAGCCAAGGTTCCTATGGGGCGAACTATGGCTACACCTTC.

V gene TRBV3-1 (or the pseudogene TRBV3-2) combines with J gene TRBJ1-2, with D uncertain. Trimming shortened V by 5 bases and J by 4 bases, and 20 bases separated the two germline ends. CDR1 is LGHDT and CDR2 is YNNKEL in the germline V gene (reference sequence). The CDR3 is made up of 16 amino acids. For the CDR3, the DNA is TGTGCCAGCAGCGAAATCGGTAGAGGTCAAGGCTATGGCTACACCTTC. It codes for CASSEIGRGQGYGYTF.

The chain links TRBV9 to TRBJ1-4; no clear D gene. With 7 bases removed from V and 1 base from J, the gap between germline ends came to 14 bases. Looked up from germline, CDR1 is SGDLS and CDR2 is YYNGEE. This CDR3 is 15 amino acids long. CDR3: CASGAAGGTNEKLFF. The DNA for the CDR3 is TGTGCCAGCGGCGCAGCCGGAGGAACTAATGAAAAACTGTTTTTT.

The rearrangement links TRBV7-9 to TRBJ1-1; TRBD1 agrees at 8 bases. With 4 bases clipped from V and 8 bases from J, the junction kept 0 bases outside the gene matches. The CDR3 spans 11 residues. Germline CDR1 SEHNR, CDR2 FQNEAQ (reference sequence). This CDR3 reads CASSWTGEAFF. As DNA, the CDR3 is TGTGCCAGCAGCTGGACAGGGGAAGCTTTCTTT. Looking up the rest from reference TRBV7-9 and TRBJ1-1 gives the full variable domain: DTGVSQNPRHKITKRGQNVTFRCDPISEHNRLYWYRQTLGQGPEFLTYFQNEAQLEKSRLLSDRFSAERPKGSFSTLEIQRTEQGDSAMYLCASSWTGEAFFGQGTRLTVV.

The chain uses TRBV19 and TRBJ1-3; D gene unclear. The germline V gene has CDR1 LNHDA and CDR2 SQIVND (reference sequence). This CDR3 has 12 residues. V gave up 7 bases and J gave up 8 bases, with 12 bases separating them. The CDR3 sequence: CASMPNRDTIYF. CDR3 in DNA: TGTGCCAGTATGCCCAACCGGGACACCATATATTTT.

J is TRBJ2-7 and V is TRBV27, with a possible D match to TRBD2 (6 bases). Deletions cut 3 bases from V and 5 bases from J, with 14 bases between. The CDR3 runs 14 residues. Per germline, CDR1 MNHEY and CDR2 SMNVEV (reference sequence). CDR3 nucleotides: TGTGCCAGCAGTTTTTTAGGCGGGGACGACGAGCAGTACTTC. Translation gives CASSFLGGDDEQYF.

CDR3 amino acids: CASSSWDSSYEQYF. The DNA for the CDR3 is TGTGCCAGCAGCTCTTGGGACAGCTCCTACGAGCAGTACTTC. The chain combines TRBV5-4 with TRBJ2-7; TRBD1 aligns across 7 bases. This CDR3 has 14 residues. The V and J ends lost 3 bases and 0 bases, in that order; junction bases with no gene match: 3. Germline values: CDR1 SGHNT, CDR2 YYREEE (reference sequence). The whole variable domain, remainder taken from reference TRBV5-4 and TRBJ2-7, is ETGVTQSPTHLIKTRGQQVTLRCSSQSGHNTVSWYQQALGQGPQFIFQYYREEENGRGNFPPRFSGLQFPNYSSELNVNALELDDSALYLCASSSWDSSYEQYFGPGTRLTVT.